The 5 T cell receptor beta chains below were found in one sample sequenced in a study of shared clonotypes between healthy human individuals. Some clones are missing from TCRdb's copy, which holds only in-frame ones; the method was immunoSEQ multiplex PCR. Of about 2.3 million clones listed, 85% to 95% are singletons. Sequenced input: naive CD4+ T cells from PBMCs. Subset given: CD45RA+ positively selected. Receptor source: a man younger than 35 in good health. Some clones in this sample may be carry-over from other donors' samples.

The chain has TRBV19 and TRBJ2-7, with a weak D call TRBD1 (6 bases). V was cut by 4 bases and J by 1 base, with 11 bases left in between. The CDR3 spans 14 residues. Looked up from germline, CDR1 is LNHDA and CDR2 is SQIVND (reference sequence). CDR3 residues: CASSTTDRSYEQYF. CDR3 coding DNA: TGTGCCAGTAGTACCACGGACAGATCCTACGAGCAGTACTTC.

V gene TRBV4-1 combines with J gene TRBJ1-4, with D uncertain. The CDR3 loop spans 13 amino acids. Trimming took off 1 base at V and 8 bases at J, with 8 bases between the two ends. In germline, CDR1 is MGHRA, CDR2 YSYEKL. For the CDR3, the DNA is TGCGCCAGCAGCCAAGCTAGAGGAGAAAAACTGTTTTTT. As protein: CASSQARGEKLFF.

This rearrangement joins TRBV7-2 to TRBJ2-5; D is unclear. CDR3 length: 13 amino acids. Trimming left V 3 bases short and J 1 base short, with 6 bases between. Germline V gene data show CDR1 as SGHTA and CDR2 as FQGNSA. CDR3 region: CASSFSRQETQYF. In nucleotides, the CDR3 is TGTGCCAGCAGCTTTAGCCGCCAAGAGACCCAGTACTTC.

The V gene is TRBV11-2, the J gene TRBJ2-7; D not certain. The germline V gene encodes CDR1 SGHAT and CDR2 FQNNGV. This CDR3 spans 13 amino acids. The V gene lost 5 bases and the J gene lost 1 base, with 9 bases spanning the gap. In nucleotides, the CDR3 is TGTGCCAGCAGCCCCGACACATCCTACGAGCAGTACTTC. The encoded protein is CASSPDTSYEQYF.

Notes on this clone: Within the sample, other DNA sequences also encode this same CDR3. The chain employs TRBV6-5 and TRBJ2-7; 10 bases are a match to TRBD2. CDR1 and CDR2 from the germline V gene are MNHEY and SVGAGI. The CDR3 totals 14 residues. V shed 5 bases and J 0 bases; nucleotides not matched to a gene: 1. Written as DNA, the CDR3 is TGTGCCAGCAGTAGGACTAGCGGCTCCTACGAGCAGTACTTC. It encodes CASSRTSGSYEQYF.